This TCR beta chain was found in a study of T cells expressing NK-cell markers (dated by TCRdb to the early 2020s). Context from the whole study: In sorted CD3+CD56+NKG2C+, CD3+CD56+NKG2C- and CD3+CD56-NKG2C+ T-cell subsets from about 8 donors, TCR beta-chain repertoires were profiled. Libraries were sequenced as 2 x 150 bp reads on Illumina HiSeq 2000/2500, MiSeq or NextSeq. Among the eight sequenced donors, seven were HCMV-seropositive and one was HCMV-seronegative. Randomly selected healthy volunteers, three men and five women, were used as the eight sequenced donors.

Inclusive of the bounding cysteine and phenylalanine, the CDR3 is 13 residues long. DNA was not recorded. HCMV serostatus was determined by detecting HCMV-specific IgG in serum with a commercial ELISA kit. Peripheral blood mononuclear cells were isolated from blood by Ficoll density gradient centrifugation. Paper-wide results and their limitations: For about 6 donors, the dominant CD3+CD56+NKG2C+ clonotypes were among the top 10 CD8+ clonotypes and accounted for about 1.0-7.0% of CD8+ T cells. Whether the expanded NKG2C-expressing T cell clones were specific for HCMV antigens remained unclear. Those dominant clonotypes were again the most abundant among CD3+CD56-NKG2C+ cells in four donors, at roughly 25-60.1%.

The sequencer was an Illumina HiSeq 2000. TCR beta cDNA libraries were made by 5'RACE template switching that added a universal primer site and unique molecular identifiers. cDNA synthesis was primed from the TCR beta constant segment, followed by two successive PCR amplification steps. Per the authors' processing: Reads were demultiplexed and grouped by UMI with MIGEC, and clonotypes were assembled and quantified with MiTCR. To remove erroneous sequences, TCR cDNA sequences were retained only when supported by two or more reads. The tcR package was used for downstream repertoire analysis, with clonotypes matched between fractions based on CDR3 nucleotide sequence plus V segment. Antigen specificity was annotated against VDJdb with VDJmatch, allowing one amino acid substitution in CDR3. Once TCRdb had reprocessed the reads, it stored one entry per CDR3 protein sequence and supplied no DNA. Here the V and J calls rest on TCRdb's processing, not on the authors' analysis. Per the sample table, the count is around 380,000 distinct CDR3 sequences. The ten largest account for about 11% of the sample.

Note on this clonotype: Its antigen remains undetermined.

Recombination connected TRBV12-3 or TRBV12-4 to TRBJ2-2. This TCR was recovered from a woman in her fifties or sixties in good health. Donor details come from another sample of the same person, matched by shared clones. Sequencing was done on a sample of blood T cells: a sorted CD56 or NKG2C T cell subset, CD4+ or CD8+ T cells, or bulk PBMC T cells (not recorded which). The CDR3 protein: CASSRKLSGELFF.